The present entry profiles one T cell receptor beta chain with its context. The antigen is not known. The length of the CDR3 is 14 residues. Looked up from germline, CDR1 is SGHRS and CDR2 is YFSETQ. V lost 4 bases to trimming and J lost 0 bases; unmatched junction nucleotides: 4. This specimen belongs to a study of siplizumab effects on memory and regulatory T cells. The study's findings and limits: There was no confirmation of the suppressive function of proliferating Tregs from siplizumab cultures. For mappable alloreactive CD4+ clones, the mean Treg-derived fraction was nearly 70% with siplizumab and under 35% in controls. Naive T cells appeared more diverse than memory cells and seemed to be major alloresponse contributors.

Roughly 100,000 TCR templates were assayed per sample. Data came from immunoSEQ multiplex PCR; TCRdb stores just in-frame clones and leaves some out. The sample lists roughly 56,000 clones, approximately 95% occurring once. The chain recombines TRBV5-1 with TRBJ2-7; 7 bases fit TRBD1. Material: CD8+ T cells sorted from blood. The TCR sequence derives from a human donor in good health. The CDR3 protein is CASSTAGGSYEQYF. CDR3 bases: TGCGCCAGCAGCACCGCAGGGGGCTCCTACGAGCAGTACTTC.